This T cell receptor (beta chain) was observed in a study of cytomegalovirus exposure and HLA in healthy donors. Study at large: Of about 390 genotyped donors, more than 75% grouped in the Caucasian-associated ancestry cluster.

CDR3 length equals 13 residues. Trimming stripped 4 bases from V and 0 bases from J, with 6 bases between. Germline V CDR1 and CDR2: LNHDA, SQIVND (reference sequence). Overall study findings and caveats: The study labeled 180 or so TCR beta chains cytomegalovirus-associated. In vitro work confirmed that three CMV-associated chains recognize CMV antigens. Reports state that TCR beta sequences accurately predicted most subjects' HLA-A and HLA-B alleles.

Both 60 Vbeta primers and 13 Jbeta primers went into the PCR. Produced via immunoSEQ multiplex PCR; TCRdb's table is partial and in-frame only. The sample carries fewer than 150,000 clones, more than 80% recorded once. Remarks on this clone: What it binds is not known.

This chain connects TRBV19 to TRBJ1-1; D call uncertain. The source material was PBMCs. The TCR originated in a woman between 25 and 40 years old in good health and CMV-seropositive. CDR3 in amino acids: CASSTTVNTEAFF. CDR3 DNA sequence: TGTGCCAGTAGTACGACTGTGAACACTGAAGCTTTCTTT.